Sequencing of this T cell receptor beta chain was carried out in a study of regulatory T cells in long-lasting Graves disease. Findings of the study overall: Persistent Graves' patients showed less TCR diversity than newly diagnosed patients showed.

Noted time point: persistent/refractory GD, antithyroid drugs over 5 years with positive TRAb. Preparation of the TCR library used RNA extracted from PBMCs. Into tubes containing EDTA, about 9 milliliters of peripheral blood were drawn. Comments on this clonotype: The antigen remains unidentified.

Investigators prepared the TCR beta libraries by applying iRepertoire HTBI primers and Arm-PCR of CDR3 regions. In the original workflow: Across the samples, identification revealed approximately 66 TRBV and about 15 TRBJ segments. TCRdb reprocessed the multiplex PCR reads with MiXCR, giving one entry per CDR3 protein. Here the V and J calls rest on TCRdb's processing, not on the authors' analysis. The sample lists a few hundred thousand distinct CDR3 sequences, approximately 21% occurring once. CDR3 size: 15 residues. The germline V and J ends were trimmed by 6 bases and 4 bases, with 15 bases remaining between them. The V gene's germline CDR1 is MNHEY and CDR2 SMNVEV (reference sequence).

The clonotype was recovered from a female donor with Graves disease. The chain is built from TRBV27 and TRBJ2-2; perhaps TRBD2 as D (6 bases). Sequenced here: peripheral blood mononuclear cells (PBMCs), sampled when the disease was refractory, from a patient treated with antithyroid drugs. This CDR3 reads CASSVGGIITGELFF. The DNA for the CDR3 is TGTGCCAGCAGCGTGGGCGGGATCATCACCGGGGAGCTGTTTTTT.